This T cell receptor (beta chain) was obtained from a study of T cell responses to AZD1222 COVID-19 vaccine. General study results and limits: Only a handful of AZD1222 recipients were seropositive at baseline. Spike was spanned by vaccine-associated CD4 TCRs, which were dominant at 160-218 and 743-854. A rise in Spike-specific TCR breadth and depth followed two AZD1222 doses.

The data were produced by immunoSEQ multiplex PCR, yet TCRdb's version contains in-frame clones alone and is incomplete. The sample carries about 150,000 clones, approximately 91% recorded once. The V gene's germline CDR1 is SEHNR and CDR2 FQNEAQ (reference sequence). The CDR3 sequence is 17 residues long. The junction had 10 bases not matched to a gene; V was cut back by 1 base and J by 4 bases. Notes on this clone: Its specificity is not known.

This clonotype originated in an adult who received the AZD1222 COVID-19 vaccine. Material: peripheral blood, obtained 28 days after the second AZD1222 dose. The chain has TRBV7-9 and TRBJ2-5; 9 nucleotides align to TRBD2. The CDR3 nucleotides read TGTGCCAGCAGCTTAGGCGCTAGCGGGACAGCCAGAGAGACCCAGTACTTC. Its translation is CASSLGASGTARETQYF.